The present TCR beta chain was sequenced within a study of molecular identifiers for immune sequencing clone quantification. TCRdb itself ran the PCR reads through MiXCR, one entry per CDR3 protein. The sample includes more than 8,000 distinct CDR3 sequences, around 23% of them seen just once. Preparation of naive CD8 libraries involved roughly 19,000 to 1,100,000 sorted cells and 10%, 30% or 50% RNA. This clonotype was seen many times. The germline V and J ends were trimmed by 2 bases and 0 bases, with 11 bases remaining between them. CDR1 and CDR2 (germline): KGHSY, FQNENV. This CDR3 has 15 residues.

The sample was naive CD8+ T cells from blood, with Jurkat cell RNA spiked in. The sample's subset: FACS-sorted CD8+CD4-CCR7+CD45RA+ naive T cells. The V and J genes are TRBV16 and TRBJ2-7; D is possibly TRBD1 (5 bases). This receptor was taken from a human donor in good health. Some libraries in this study had Jurkat cell RNA spiked in. CDR3 sequence: CASSQPRQGSYEQYF. CDR3 DNA: TGTGCCAGCAGCCAACCTCGGCAGGGCTCCTACGAGCAGTACTTC.